Each of the 2 T cell receptor beta chains below was sequenced from the same sample in a study of vaccination and CD4 T cells after COVID-19. As for treatment: roughly ten-day PBMC culture with coronavirus spike peptide pools or control peptides (ViraFEST assay). The unexposed donor gave CD4+ T cells before the COVID-19 pandemic (2011-2018). CD4+ T cells that had been cultured provided DNA sequenced with the Oncomine TCR Beta short-read assay. It was from cultured CD4+ T cells that genomic DNA was extracted. Using its own MiXCR run on the PCR reads, TCRdb lists one record per CDR3 protein. The sample includes 7,600 or so distinct CDR3 sequences, more than 35% of them seen just once. These TCRs' antigens remain unknown. The sequenced sample was CD4+ T cells from blood, cultured in vitro. Receptor source: a human donor in good health.

The gene calls are TRBV10-3 and TRBJ1-5; 7 nucleotides line up with TRBD1. The J segment lost 4 bases and the V segment lost 10 bases, leaving 4 bases of the junction unmatched. The length of the CDR3 is 12 residues. The germline V gene encodes CDR1 ENHRY and CDR2 SYGVKD. The CDR3 DNA sequence: TGTGCCACCGGACAGGCGAATCAGCCCCAGCATTTT. It specifies CATGQANQPQHF.

This rearrangement joins TRBV19 to TRBJ1-2; D uncertain. The CDR3 consists of 12 residues. V was cut by 5 bases and J by 2 bases, with 6 bases left in between. The germline CDR1 and CDR2 sequences are LNHDA and SQIVND (reference sequence). CDR3 amino acids: CASSLQNYGYTF. Here the CDR3 DNA reads TGTGCCAGTAGTTTACAGAACTATGGCTACACCTTC.